This T cell receptor beta chain was found in a study of blood T cell repertoires in COVID-19. Study summary: Sources were T cells, B-cell-depleted T cells, or PBMCs; the material itself was cDNA or gDNA.

Under the authors' procedure: Amplifying reference gene primers gave estimates of nucleated cell counts. Produced via immunoSEQ multiplex PCR; TCRdb's table is partial and in-frame only. The V and J calls and clone size come from that table; D and trimming were worked out from the DNA. The sample carries about 200,000 clones, 80% to 90% recorded once. Recovered status in Cohort 3 required two negative PCRs, clearance, or symptom resolution. The germline gives CDR1 PRHDT, CDR2 FYEKMQ (reference sequence). The J segment lost 5 bases and the V segment lost 4 bases, leaving 5 bases of the junction unmatched. The CDR3 extends over 14 amino acids.

The genes are TRBV13 and TRBJ1-1; 9 positions agree with TRBD1. The source is a man under 40 who had recovered from COVID-19. Specimen: PBMCs or T cells enriched from blood (not recorded which). The CDR3 DNA is TGTGCCAGCAGCTGGGAGACAGGGGGAACTGAAGCTTTCTTT. This sequence encodes CASSWETGGTEAFF.